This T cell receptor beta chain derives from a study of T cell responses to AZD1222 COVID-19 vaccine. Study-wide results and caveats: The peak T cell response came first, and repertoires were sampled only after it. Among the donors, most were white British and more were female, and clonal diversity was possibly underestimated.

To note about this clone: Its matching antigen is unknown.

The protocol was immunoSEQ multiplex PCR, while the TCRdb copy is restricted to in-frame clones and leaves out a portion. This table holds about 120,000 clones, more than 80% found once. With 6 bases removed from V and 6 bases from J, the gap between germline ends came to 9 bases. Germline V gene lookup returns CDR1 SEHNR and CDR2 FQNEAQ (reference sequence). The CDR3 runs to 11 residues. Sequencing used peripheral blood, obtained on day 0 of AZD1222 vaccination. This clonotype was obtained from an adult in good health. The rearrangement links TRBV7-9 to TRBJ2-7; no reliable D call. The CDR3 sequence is CASRLGSEQYF. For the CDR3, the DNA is TGTGCCAGCAGGCTCGGCAGCGAGCAGTACTTC. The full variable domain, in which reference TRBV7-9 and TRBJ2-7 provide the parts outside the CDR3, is DTGVSQNPRHKITKRGQNVTFRCDPISEHNRLYWYRQTLGQGPEFLTYFQNEAQLEKSRLLSDRFSAERPKGSFSTLEIQRTEQGDSAMYLCASRLGSEQYFGPGTRLTVT.